This record covers a single T cell receptor (beta chain). This record comes from a study of blood T cell repertoires in COVID-19. The table came from immunoSEQ multiplex PCR; TCRdb's copy has only in-frame clones and leaves some out. Of hundreds of thousands of clones listed, around nine tenths are singletons. Germline trimming cut 1 base from V and 4 bases from J; bases unmatched to any gene: 6. The CDR3 covers 16 residues. Germline V gives CDR1 SNHLY, CDR2 FYNNEI. The sequencing input was peripheral blood. This clonotype originated in a woman in her 70s with COVID-19, enrolled during active disease. The chain combines TRBV2 with TRBJ2-2; 7 bases agree with TRBD1. The chain's CDR3 is CASSEDVGGGTGELFF. Here the CDR3 DNA reads TGTGCCAGCAGTGAAGACGTAGGGGGCGGCACCGGGGAGCTGTTTTTT.